This T cell receptor (beta chain) came from a study of siplizumab effects on memory and regulatory T cells. Broader study findings: No naive or memory phenotype could be assigned to roughly 75-95% of proliferating clones.

This clone appeared a single time. Its antigen remains unidentified. The repertoire was sequenced with immunoSEQ multiplex PCR; TCRdb's copy has only in-frame clones and lacks some. Of over 55,000 clones listed, less than 90% are singletons. Germline CDR1 and CDR2: ENHRY and SYGVKD. Trimming took 10 bases from V and 7 from J, leaving 23 bases between them. The CDR3 consists of 15 residues. This sequence joins TRBV10-3 and TRBJ2-1; D may be TRBD2 (6 bases). Sequenced: memory CD4+ T cells sorted from blood. The clonotype comes from a human donor in good health. DNA for the CDR3: TGTGCCACAGGTAAAGGAGAGGGCGGGGAGAATGAGCAGTTCTTC. Translated, it gives CATGKGEGGENEQFF.